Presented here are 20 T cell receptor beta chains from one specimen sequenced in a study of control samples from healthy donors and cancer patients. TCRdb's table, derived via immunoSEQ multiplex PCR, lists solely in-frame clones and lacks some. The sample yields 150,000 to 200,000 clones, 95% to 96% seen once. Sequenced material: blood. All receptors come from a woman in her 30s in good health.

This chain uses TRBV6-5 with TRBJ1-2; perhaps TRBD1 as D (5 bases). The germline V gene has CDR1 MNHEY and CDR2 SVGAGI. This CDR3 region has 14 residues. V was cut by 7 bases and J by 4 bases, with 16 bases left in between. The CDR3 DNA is TGTGCCAGCACCGTTCAGGGCAAGGGCTATGGCTACACCTTC. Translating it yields CASTVQGKGYGYTF.

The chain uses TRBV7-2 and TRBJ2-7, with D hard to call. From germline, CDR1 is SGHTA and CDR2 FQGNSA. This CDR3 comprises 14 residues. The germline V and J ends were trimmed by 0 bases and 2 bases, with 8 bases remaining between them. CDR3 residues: CASSLAPGPYEQYF. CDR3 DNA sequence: TGTGCCAGCAGCTTAGCGCCCGGACCCTACGAGCAGTACTTC.

CDR3 sequence reads: CASYGAGARNEQYF. The CDR3 nucleotides are TGTGCCAGTTATGGGGCGGGAGCGAGAAACGAGCAGTACTTC. The rearrangement joins TRBV6-6 to TRBJ2-7; 7 positions agree with TRBD2. J gave up 5 bases and V 9 bases, and 13 bases lay outside the gene matches. Germline-derived CDR1 and CDR2 are MNHNY and SVGAGI (reference sequence). This CDR3 contains 14 residues.

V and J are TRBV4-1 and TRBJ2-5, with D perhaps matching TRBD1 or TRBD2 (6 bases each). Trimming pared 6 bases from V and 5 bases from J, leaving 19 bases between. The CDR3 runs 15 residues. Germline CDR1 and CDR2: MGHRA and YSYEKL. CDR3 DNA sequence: TGCGCCAGCAGACCCCGAGGGGGGTCGGGGGAGACCCAGTACTTC. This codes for CASRPRGGSGETQYF.

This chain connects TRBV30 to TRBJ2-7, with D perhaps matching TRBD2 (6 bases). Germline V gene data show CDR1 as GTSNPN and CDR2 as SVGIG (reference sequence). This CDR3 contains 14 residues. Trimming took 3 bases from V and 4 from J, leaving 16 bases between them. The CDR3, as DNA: TGTGCCTGGAGAGGAGGGATGGGCCCTTACGAGCAGTACTTC. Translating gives CAWRGGMGPYEQYF.

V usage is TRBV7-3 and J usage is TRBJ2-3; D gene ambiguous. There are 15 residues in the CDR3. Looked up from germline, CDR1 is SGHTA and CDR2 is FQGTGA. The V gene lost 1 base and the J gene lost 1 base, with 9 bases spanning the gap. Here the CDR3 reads CASSLNSVGTDTQYF. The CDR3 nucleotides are TGTGCCAGCAGCTTAAATAGTGTGGGCACAGATACGCAGTATTTT.

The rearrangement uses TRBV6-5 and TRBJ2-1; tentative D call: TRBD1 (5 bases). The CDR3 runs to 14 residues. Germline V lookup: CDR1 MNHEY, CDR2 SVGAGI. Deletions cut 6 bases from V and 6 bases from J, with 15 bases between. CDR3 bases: TGTGCCAGCAGAGGACACCCAAAGGCCAATGAGCAGTTCTTC. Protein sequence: CASRGHPKANEQFF.

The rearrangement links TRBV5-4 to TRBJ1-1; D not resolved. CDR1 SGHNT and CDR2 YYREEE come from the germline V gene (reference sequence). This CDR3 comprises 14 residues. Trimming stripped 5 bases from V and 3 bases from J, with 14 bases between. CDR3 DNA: TGTGCCAGCAGAAGTGGGCCTCTGGACACTGAAGCTTTCTTT. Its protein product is CASRSGPLDTEAFF.

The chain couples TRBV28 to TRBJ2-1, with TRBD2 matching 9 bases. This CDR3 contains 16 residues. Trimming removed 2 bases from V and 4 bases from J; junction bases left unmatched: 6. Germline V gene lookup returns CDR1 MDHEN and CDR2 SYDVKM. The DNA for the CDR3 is TGTGCCAGCAGTTTAGGGGGAGCGGGGGGATACAATGAGCAGTTCTTC. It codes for CASSLGGAGGYNEQFF.

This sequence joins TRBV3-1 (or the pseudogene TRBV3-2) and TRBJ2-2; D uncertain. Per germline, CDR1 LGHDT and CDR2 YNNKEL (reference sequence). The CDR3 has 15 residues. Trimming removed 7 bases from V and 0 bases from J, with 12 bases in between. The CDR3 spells CASTSKGTNTGELFF. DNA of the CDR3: TGTGCCAGCACCTCCAAAGGAACGAACACCGGGGAGCTGTTTTTT.

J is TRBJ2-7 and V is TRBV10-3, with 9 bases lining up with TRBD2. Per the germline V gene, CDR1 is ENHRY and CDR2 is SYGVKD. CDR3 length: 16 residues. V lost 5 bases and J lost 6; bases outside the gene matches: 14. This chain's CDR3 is CAISLLAGVSPPEQYF. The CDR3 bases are TGTGCCATCAGTTTACTAGCGGGCGTATCTCCCCCCGAGCAGTACTTC.

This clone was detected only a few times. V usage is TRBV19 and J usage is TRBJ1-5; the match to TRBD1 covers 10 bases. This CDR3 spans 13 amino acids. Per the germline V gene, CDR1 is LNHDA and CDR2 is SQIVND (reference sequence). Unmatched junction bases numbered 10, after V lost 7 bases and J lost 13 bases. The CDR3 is CASTPRTGGWQHF. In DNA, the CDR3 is TGTGCCAGTACCCCCCGGACAGGGGGTTGGCAGCATTTT.

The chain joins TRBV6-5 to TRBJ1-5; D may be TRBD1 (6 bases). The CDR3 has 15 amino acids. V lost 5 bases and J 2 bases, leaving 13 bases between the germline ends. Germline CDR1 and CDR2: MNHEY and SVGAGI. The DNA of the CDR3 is TGTGCCAGCAGTCCTGCGGGGGCCCGCAATCAGCCCCAGCATTTT. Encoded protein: CASSPAGARNQPQHF.

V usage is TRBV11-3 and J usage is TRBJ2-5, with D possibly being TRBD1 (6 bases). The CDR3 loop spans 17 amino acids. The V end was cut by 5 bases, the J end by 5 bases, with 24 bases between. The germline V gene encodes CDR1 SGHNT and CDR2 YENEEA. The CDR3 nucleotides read TGTGCCAGCAGCGTCCTTCGGACAGACCAGCACGGGGAGACCCAGTACTTC. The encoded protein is CASSVLRTDQHGETQYF.

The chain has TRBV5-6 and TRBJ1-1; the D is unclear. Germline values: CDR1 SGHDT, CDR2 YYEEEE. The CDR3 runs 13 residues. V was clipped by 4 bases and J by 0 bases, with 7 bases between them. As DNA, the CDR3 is TGTGCCAGCAGCCCCTCTTTGAACACTGAAGCTTTCTTT. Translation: CASSPSLNTEAFF.

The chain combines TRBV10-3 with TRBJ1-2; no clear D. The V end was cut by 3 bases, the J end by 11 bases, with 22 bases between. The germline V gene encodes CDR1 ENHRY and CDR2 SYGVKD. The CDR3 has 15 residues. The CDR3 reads CAISEVGGMSQVYTF. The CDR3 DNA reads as TGTGCCATCAGTGAAGTAGGAGGAATGAGCCAAGTTTACACCTTC.

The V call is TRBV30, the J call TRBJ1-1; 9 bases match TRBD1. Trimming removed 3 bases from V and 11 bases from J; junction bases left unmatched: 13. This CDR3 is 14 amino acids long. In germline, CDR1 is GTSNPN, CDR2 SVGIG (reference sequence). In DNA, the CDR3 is TGTGCCTGGAGACGCGCGGGACAGGGTAAAACGGCTTTCTTT. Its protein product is CAWRRAGQGKTAFF.

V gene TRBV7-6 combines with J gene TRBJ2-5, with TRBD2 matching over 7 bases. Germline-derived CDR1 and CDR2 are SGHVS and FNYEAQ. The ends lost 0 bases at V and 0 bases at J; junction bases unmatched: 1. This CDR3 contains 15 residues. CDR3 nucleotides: TGTGCCAGCAGCTTAGCCGGGACTAACCAAGAGACCCAGTACTTC. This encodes CASSLAGTNQETQYF.

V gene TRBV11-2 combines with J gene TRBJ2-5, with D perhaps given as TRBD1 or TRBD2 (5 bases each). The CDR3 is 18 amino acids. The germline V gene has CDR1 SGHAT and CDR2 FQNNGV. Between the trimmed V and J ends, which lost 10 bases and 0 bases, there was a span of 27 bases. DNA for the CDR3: TGTGCCAACTCTAGGCCCCCCCCGCCCAGGGAGTACCAAGAGACCCAGTACTTC. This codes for CANSRPPPPREYQETQYF.

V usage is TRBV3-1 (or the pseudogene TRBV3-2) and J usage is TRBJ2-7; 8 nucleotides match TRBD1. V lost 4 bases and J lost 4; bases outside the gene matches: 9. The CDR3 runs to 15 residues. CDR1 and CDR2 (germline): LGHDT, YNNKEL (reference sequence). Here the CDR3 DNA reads TGTGCCAGCAGCCTCACACCCAGGGGGCTTTACGAGCAGTACTTC. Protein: CASSLTPRGLYEQYF.